This entry describes one TCR beta chain. Sequenced by immunoSEQ multiplex PCR; TCRdb stores in-frame clones only, minus some. This sample has 40,000 to 55,000 clones, with 85% to 95% found just once. The data stem from a study of blood T cell repertoires in COVID-19. Looked up from germline, CDR1 is SGHRS and CDR2 is YFSETQ. Trimming stripped 4 bases from V and 8 bases from J, with 18 bases between. The CDR3 is 14 residues long. The sequenced material came from peripheral blood. The chain has TRBV5-1 and TRBJ1-2; possibly TRBD1 for D (6 bases). This receptor was obtained from a human donor in a cohort sampled during active COVID-19. The CDR3 DNA sequence: TGCGCCAGCAGCCGCGGGGGCGGAGACGACGGCTACACCTTC. Protein sequence: CASSRGGGDDGYTF. Using reference TRBV5-1 and TRBJ1-2 for the parts outside the CDR3, the full variable domain is KAGVTQTPRYLIKTRGQQVTLSCSPISGHRSVSWYQQTPGQGLQFLFEYFSETQRNKGNFPGRFSGRQFSNSRSEMNVSTLELGDSALYLCASSRGGGDDGYTFGSGTRLTVV.